This T cell receptor beta chain was retrieved from a study of blood T cell repertoires in COVID-19. Study-wide background: Acute and convalescent COVID-19 samples came from the United States, Italy and Spain.

In germline, CDR1 is KGHSH, CDR2 LQKENI. Trimming took 5 bases from V and 2 from J; bases not matched to a gene: 4. This CDR3 has 16 residues. Clones were read by immunoSEQ multiplex PCR, and TCRdb kept only the in-frame ones, dropping some. This sample has about 140,000 clones, with approximately 80% found just once. The V gene is TRBV18, the J gene TRBJ2-1; TRBD2 aligns across 12 bases. The TCR was taken from a man aged 55 to 70 with active or convalescent COVID-19. The source material was peripheral blood. CDR3 DNA sequence: TGTGCCAGCTCAATAGGACTAGCGGGGACCTACAATGAGCAGTTCTTC. This translates into CASSIGLAGTYNEQFF.